The present entry profiles one T cell receptor (beta chain) with its context. This specimen comes from a study of blood T cell repertoires in COVID-19. TCRdb keeps only in-frame clones here, not all; method: immunoSEQ multiplex PCR. The sample records under 300,000 clones, about 93% being singletons. V shed 7 bases and J 6 bases; nucleotides not matched to a gene: 11. The CDR3 has 14 amino acids. The V gene's germline CDR1 is SNHLY and CDR2 FYNNEI. The origin of this receptor is a woman in her late teens or twenties who had recovered from COVID-19. The chain joins TRBV2 to TRBJ2-7; 8 bases match TRBD2. The sequenced sample consisted of PBMCs or T cells enriched from blood (not recorded which). In DNA form, the CDR3 reads TGTGCCAGCATTTACGGGACTAGTCTAGGCGAGCAGTACTTC. Its translation: CASIYGTSLGEQYF.